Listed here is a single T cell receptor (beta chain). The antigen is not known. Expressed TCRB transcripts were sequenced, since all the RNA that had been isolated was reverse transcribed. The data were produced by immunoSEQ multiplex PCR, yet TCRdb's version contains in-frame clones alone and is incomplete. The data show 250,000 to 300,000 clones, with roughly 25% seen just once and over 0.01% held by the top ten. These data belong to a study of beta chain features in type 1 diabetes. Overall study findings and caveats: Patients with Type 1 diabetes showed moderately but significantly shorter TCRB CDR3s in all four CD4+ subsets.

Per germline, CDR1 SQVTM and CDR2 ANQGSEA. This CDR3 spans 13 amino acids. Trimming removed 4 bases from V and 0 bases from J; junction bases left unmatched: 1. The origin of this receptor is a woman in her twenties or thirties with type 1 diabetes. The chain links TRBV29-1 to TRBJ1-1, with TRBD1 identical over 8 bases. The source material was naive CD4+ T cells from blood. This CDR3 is CSVVTGVNTEAFF. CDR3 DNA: TGCAGCGTTGTGACAGGGGTGAACACTGAAGCTTTCTTT.